Listed below are T cell receptor beta chains from one sample, sequenced in a study of identifying expanded T cells in peripheral blood. Some clones are missing from TCRdb's copy, which holds only in-frame ones; the method was immunoSEQ multiplex PCR. The sample comprises about 100,000 clones, approximately 89% of which are singletons, and 5.5% rests with the top ten. Sequencing was carried out using blood. These receptors originate from a person aged 18 to 75 in good health. The CDR3 runs from the conserved cysteine through the conserved F or W. The D gene is left open where the match is weak. Rows may omit the clone size; those that give it use once, few, many or a size class.

-	-	TRBJ2-3	TRBV30	CAWSVGSGADTQYF	TGTGCCTGGAGTGTAGGGTCGGGTGCAGATACGCAGTATTTT
-	TRBD2	TRBJ2-5	TRBV7-9	CASRSGLAGGSAQYF	TGTGCCAGCAGGTCGGGACTAGCGGGGGGATCAGCTCAGTACTTC
-	-	TRBJ1-1	TRBV18	CASSPFVGREEAEAFF	TGTGCCAGCTCACCCTTCGTCGGCAGGGAGGAGGCTGAAGCTTTCTTT
-	-	TRBJ2-2	TRBV7-9	CASSPDTGELFF	TGTGCCAGCAGCCCGGACACCGGGGAGCTGTTTTTT
-	TRBD1	TRBJ1-2	TRBV10-3	CAISEAGRGGTGDYGYTF	TGTGCCATCAGTGAGGCCGGACGTGGGGGAACAGGGGACTATGGCTACACCTTC
once	TRBD2	TRBJ2-7	TRBV27	CASRRGGEQYF	TGTGCCAGCAGGCGGGGGGGCGAGCAGTACTTC
-	TRBD1	TRBJ1-2	TRBV9	CASSVAPGQGDFNYGYTF	TGTGCCAGCAGCGTGGCACCGGGACAGGGGGACTTCAACTATGGCTACACCTTC
-	TRBD1	TRBJ1-6	TRBV19	CASSDRELSPLHF	TGTGCCAGTAGCGACAGGGAGCTCTCACCCCTCCACTTT
-	-	TRBJ1-1	TRBV2	CASNHRGGTEAFF	TGTGCCAGCAACCACCGAGGTGGCACTGAAGCTTTCTTT
-	TRBD1	TRBJ1-4	TRBV13	CASSSKPTGGSEKLFF	TGTGCCAGCAGCTCCAAACCTACAGGGGGGAGTGAAAAACTGTTTTTT
-	-	TRBJ2-3	TRBV5-5	CASSLTGWGTDTQYF	TGTGCCAGCAGCCTTACAGGGTGGGGAACAGATACGCAGTATTTT
-	TRBD1	TRBJ1-2	TRBV5-6	CASSPGAGGFGYTF	TGTGCCAGCAGCCCTGGGGCAGGGGGCTTTGGCTACACCTTC
medium-sized	-	TRBJ2-1	TRBV2	CASSPGQSAQAYNEQFF	TGTGCCAGCAGTCCAGGGCAGTCCGCTCAAGCCTACAATGAGCAGTTCTTC
-	-	TRBJ2-7	TRBV19	CASSIQLGSYEQYF	TGTGCCAGTAGTATCCAACTAGGATCCTACGAGCAGTACTTC
-	-	TRBJ1-1	TRBV19	CASAMKARTEAFF	TGTGCCAGCGCAATGAAGGCTCGCACTGAAGCTTTCTTT
once	-	TRBJ1-4	TRBV30	CAWSVGRGEATNEKLFF	TGTGCCTGGAGTGTGGGGCGGGGGGAAGCAACTAATGAAAAACTGTTTTTT
-	-	TRBJ2-5	TRBV9	CASSVALSAQETQYF	TGTGCCAGCAGCGTAGCTCTCTCGGCCCAAGAGACCCAGTACTTC
-	TRBD1	TRBJ2-1	TRBV19	CASWTGTGNNEQFF	TGTGCCAGTTGGACCGGGACAGGGAACAATGAGCAGTTCTTC
-	-	TRBJ2-1	TRBV5-1	CASSLDGVVYTNEQFF	TGCGCCAGCAGCCTGGATGGGGTCGTCTACACCAATGAGCAGTTCTTC
few	TRBD2	TRBJ2-1	TRBV5-1	CASSDSGGPTNEQFF	TGCGCCAGCAGTGATAGCGGGGGGCCAACCAATGAGCAGTTCTTC
-	-	TRBJ1-2	TRBV27	CASSGQGILNYGYTF	TGTGCCAGCAGTGGGCAGGGAATTCTGAACTATGGCTACACCTTC
-	-	TRBJ2-7	TRBV12-5	CASALGHSYEQYF	TGTGCTAGTGCACTCGGACACTCCTACGAGCAGTACTTC
-	TRBD1	TRBJ1-2	TRBV7-2	CASRAPGQGTVGYTF	TGTGCCAGCAGAGCGCCGGGACAGGGAACGGTCGGCTACACCTTC
once	-	TRBJ1-5	TRBV7-9	CASSSDWDQPQHF	TGTGCCAGCAGCTCAGATTGGGATCAGCCCCAGCATTTT
-	TRBD2	TRBJ2-5	TRBV7-2	CASSQPTSAYQETQYF	TGTGCCAGCAGCCAACCGACTAGCGCGTACCAAGAGACCCAGTACTTC
once	-	TRBJ2-1	TRBV11-2	CASSLDPRYLGSSYNEQFF	TGTGCCAGCAGCTTAGATCCCCGCTATTTGGGGAGCTCCTACAATGAGCAGTTCTTC
-	-	TRBJ1-1	TRBV29-1	CSVDIWGRGNTEAFF	TGCAGCGTTGATATATGGGGTCGAGGGAACACTGAAGCTTTCTTT
once	-	TRBJ1-1	TRBV4-1	CASSQVVTVRESEAFF	TGCGCCAGCAGCCAAGTCGTGACAGTAAGGGAATCCGAAGCTTTCTTT
-	-	TRBJ1-1	TRBV7-6	CASSSRTDNLMNTEAFF	TGTGCCAGCAGCTCGAGGACAGATAATTTGATGAACACTGAAGCTTTCTTT
-	-	TRBJ2-3	TRBV28	CASGAVDTQYF	TGTGCCAGCGGGGCCGTAGATACGCAGTATTTT
-	-	TRBJ1-1	TRBV10-3	CAIKNQENTEAFF	TGTGCCATCAAAAATCAGGAGAACACTGAAGCTTTCTTT
-	-	TRBJ1-3	TRBV30	CAWSDVFVRNWDSGNTIYF	TGTGCCTGGAGTGATGTGTTCGTTCGGAATTGGGACTCTGGAAACACCATATATTTT
-	TRBD1	TRBJ2-3	TRBV9	CASSLPRGQVASTDTQYF	TGTGCCAGCAGCTTACCAAGGGGACAGGTTGCTAGCACAGATACGCAGTATTTT
-	-	TRBJ1-1	TRBV28	CASSDRNTEAFF	TGTGCCAGCAGCGACAGGAACACTGAAGCTTTCTTT
-	-	TRBJ2-2	TRBV28	CASSERTGELFF	TGTGCCAGCAGCGAGCGCACCGGGGAGCTGTTTTTT